This is a list of T cell receptor beta chains from one sample in a study of CD4 T cells in relation to SARS-CoV-2 and coronaviruses. Sequencing used immunoSEQ multiplex PCR; TCRdb keeps in-frame clones, though not all of them. The repertoire holds around 20,000 clones, with around 78% as singletons. Their target antigens are unknown. Specimen: CD4+ T cells from PBMCs, cultured in vitro. Receptors originate from a human donor in good health. The CDR3 runs from the conserved cysteine through the conserved F or W. Fields, in order: J gene, V gene, CDR3 protein.

TRBJ1-2 TRBV3-1/TRBV3-2 CASSQTGRSYTF
TRBJ2-2 TRBV19 CASSDDRGHGGELFF
TRBJ2-7 TRBV3-1/TRBV3-2 CASSQLGAGPYEQYF
TRBJ1-5 TRBV7-9 CASSSSGVAGNQPQHF
TRBJ1-1 TRBV18 CASSRGGAVNTEAFF
TRBJ2-1 TRBV10-2 CASSDEVAHRDEQFF
TRBJ2-7 TRBV20-1 CSASTGSGVYEQYF
TRBJ1-4 TRBV2 CASRGETNEKLFF
TRBJ2-7 TRBV7-8 CASSLVGGRPSYEQYF
TRBJ1-1 TRBV11-2 CASSNDRMNTEAFF
TRBJ1-5 TRBV3-1/TRBV3-2 CASSHLDQPQHF
TRBJ1-2 TRBV11-2 CASSLDLGSRRVGGYTF
TRBJ1-5 TRBV6-5 CASGTAYNQPQHF
TRBJ2-1 TRBV5-1 CASSLDPHTYNEQFF
TRBJ2-5 TRBV27 CASSPTTVMGETQYF
TRBJ2-5 TRBV29-1 CSVNIAGETQYF
TRBJ2-3 TRBV5-1 CASSSGGTSGSRTDTQYF
TRBJ1-1 TRBV24-1 CATRDRGRETFF
TRBJ2-5 TRBV18 CASSRTSSTGGETQYF
TRBJ2-7 TRBV7-9 CASSLGASHEQYF
TRBJ1-4 TRBV2 CASNPPFLEKLFF
TRBJ1-5 TRBV15 CATAGTGGIQPQHF
TRBJ2-1 TRBV7-6 CASSIEGRTYNEQFF
TRBJ2-5 TRBV5-4 CASSPARAGGGETQYF
TRBJ2-1 TRBV5-6 CASSLLANEQFF
TRBJ2-2 TRBV10-1 CASSGERESTGELFF
TRBJ2-7 TRBV5-6 CASSSWGDISYEQYF
TRBJ2-7 TRBV27 CASSLVGGSYEQYF
TRBJ2-2 TRBV28 CASVAGYTGELFF
TRBJ2-2 TRBV6-5 CASSILFTGELFF
TRBJ2-3 TRBV24-1 CATSRRAGLAGANTQYF
TRBJ2-7 TRBV5-1 CASSVLAGGPEYEQYF
TRBJ2-7 TRBV7-2 CASSQLAGGYEQYF